The entry below gives a single T cell receptor (beta chain) sequence along with its context. Its cognate antigen is unknown. Using immunoSEQ multiplex PCR, the repertoire was profiled, and TCRdb retains in-frame clones only, with some absent. The sample has roughly 120,000 clones, about nine tenths seen once. The data were taken from a study of siplizumab effects on memory and regulatory T cells. Points from the study as a whole: It seemed that naive T cells were more diverse than memory cells and were major contributors to the alloresponse. The authors did not confirm suppressive function in proliferating Tregs from siplizumab cultures.

Sequenced sample: CD4+ T cells sorted from blood. This clonotype was obtained from a human donor in good health.

CDR3 loop: CASILPWAGGPEAFF. The CDR3 bases are TGTGCCAGCATCCTTCCGTGGGCAGGGGGCCCTGAAGCTTTCTTT. V and J are TRBV5-5 and TRBJ1-1; 8 bases fit TRBD1. CDR1 is SGHKS and CDR2 is YYEKEE in the germline V gene (reference sequence). V lost 6 bases to trimming and J lost 6 bases; unmatched junction nucleotides: 13. This CDR3 region has 15 residues. Together with reference TRBV5-5 and TRBJ1-1, the CDR3 gives the full variable domain: DAGVTQSPTHLIKTRGQQVTLRCSPISGHKSVSWYQQVLGQGPQFIFQYYEKEERGRGNFPDRFSARQFPNYSSELNVNALLLGDSALYLCASILPWAGGPEAFFGQGTRLTVV.